The rows below give T cell receptor beta chains drawn from one sample of a study of OX40 agonist ivuxolimab in advanced cancers. The table came from immunoSEQ multiplex PCR; TCRdb's copy has only in-frame clones and leaves some out. The sample comprises 35,000 to 50,000 clones, around 90% of which are singletons, and 18% rests with the top ten. Here the sequenced sample was CD4+ or CD8+ T cells sorted from blood, taken in a trial of the OX40 agonist ivuxolimab. The receptors were sampled from an adult with an advanced solid tumor such as melanoma, head and neck, liver or kidney cancer. The CDR3 runs from the conserved cysteine through the conserved F or W. The order of the fields is J gene, D gene, clone size, V gene, CDR3 protein, CDR3 DNA. D genes are given only for firm matches. Clone size is given for some rows only: seen once, a few or many times, or a class if the clone is expanded.

>TRBJ1-2|-|-|TRBV4-1
CASSQDPLYGYTF
TGCGCCAGCAGCCAAGATCCACTCTATGGCTACACCTTC
>TRBJ1-1|-|-|TRBV10-3
CAIRFNSQWGAFF
TGTGCCATCAGATTCAACAGTCAATGGGGGGCTTTCTTT
>TRBJ1-2|-|-|TRBV5-5
CASSPDPFGYTF
TGTGCCAGCAGCCCGGACCCCTTCGGCTACACCTTC
>TRBJ2-3|-|-|TRBV4-1
CASSQEIPGTGSTDTQYF
TGCGCCAGCAGCCAAGAAATCCCTGGGACGGGAAGCACAGATACGCAGTATTTT
>TRBJ1-2|TRBD1|once|TRBV5-6
CASSGDREGGYTF
TGTGCCAGCAGCGGGGACAGGGAGGGTGGCTACACCTTC
>TRBJ1-2|-|medium-sized|TRBV5-8
CASSLGQIYGYTF
TGTGCCAGCAGCTTGGGGCAGATCTATGGCTACACCTTC
>TRBJ1-2|-|-|TRBV11-2
CASSLRPDVSYGYTF
TGTGCCAGCAGCCTTAGACCCGACGTCTCCTATGGCTACACCTTC
>TRBJ2-7|-|few|TRBV2
CASSEASRDIYEQYF
TGTGCCAGCAGTGAAGCGTCAAGGGACATCTACGAGCAGTACTTC
>TRBJ1-1|TRBD1|-|TRBV27
CASSLSSGTGRAFF
TGTGCCAGCAGTTTATCGTCGGGGACAGGGAGGGCTTTCTTT
>TRBJ2-7|TRBD1|medium-sized|TRBV2
CASSEFRSPGTAYEQYF
TGTGCCAGCAGTGAATTCCGAAGCCCTGGGACAGCCTACGAGCAGTACTTC
>TRBJ2-1|-|-|TRBV6-6
CASSYSGSRQFF
TGTGCCAGCAGTTACTCAGGGTCACGCCAGTTCTTC
>TRBJ2-3|-|-|TRBV2
CASSPSPGGTDTQYF
TGTGCCAGCAGTCCAAGTCCGGGGGGCACAGATACGCAGTATTTT
>TRBJ2-3|-|-|TRBV7-2
CASSFGDTQYF
TGTGCCAGCAGCTTCGGGGATACGCAGTATTTT
>TRBJ2-3|-|-|TRBV7-6
CASSYPTGSGTDTQYF
TGTGCCAGCAGCTATCCGACAGGCAGTGGAACAGATACGCAGTATTTT
>TRBJ2-1|TRBD2|-|TRBV7-2
CASSNGGAGDEQFF
TGTGCCAGCAGCAACGGGGGGGCCGGGGATGAGCAGTTCTTC
>TRBJ1-5|TRBD1|-|TRBV28
CASRSGTGSNQPQHF
TGTGCCAGCAGATCCGGGACAGGTAGCAATCAGCCCCAGCATTTT
>TRBJ2-1|-|-|TRBV7-9
CASDWYNEQFF
TGTGCCAGCGATTGGTACAATGAGCAGTTCTTC
>TRBJ2-2|-|-|TRBV28
CASSLTGELFF
TGTGCCAGCAGTTTGACCGGGGAGCTGTTTTTT
>TRBJ2-3|-|once|TRBV11-2
CASSSEDLSVASTDTQYF
TGTGCCAGCAGCTCAGAAGATCTTAGCGTGGCTAGCACAGATACGCAGTATTTT
>TRBJ2-1|TRBD2|-|TRBV6-5
CASSLSGGGNEQFF
TGTGCCAGCAGCCTTAGCGGGGGGGGAAATGAGCAGTTCTTC
>TRBJ1-2|-|once|TRBV27
CASSLTRDYGYTF
TGTGCCAGCAGTTTAACCAGGGACTATGGCTACACCTTC
>TRBJ1-2|-|-|TRBV6-6
CASSFKTGWGYTF
TGTGCCAGCAGTTTCAAGACGGGGTGGGGCTACACCTTC
>TRBJ2-1|TRBD2|-|TRBV5-1
CASSLGLAGDNEQFF
TGCGCCAGCAGCCTAGGACTAGCGGGGGACAATGAGCAGTTCTTC
>TRBJ2-5|TRBD1|-|TRBV6-5
CASSYGGQSQETQYF
TGTGCCAGCAGTTACGGGGGACAGTCCCAAGAGACCCAGTACTTC
>TRBJ2-7|-|-|TRBV4-3
CASSLQWEYEQYF
TGCGCCAGCAGCCTTCAATGGGAATACGAGCAGTACTTC
>TRBJ1-1|-|-|TRBV29-1
CSVGLGLNTEAFF
TGCAGCGTTGGGCTGGGATTGAACACTGAAGCTTTCTTT
>TRBJ1-2|-|few|TRBV10-2
CASSELRTVLYGYTF
TGCGCCAGCAGTGAGTTGCGGACAGTCCTCTATGGCTACACCTTC
>TRBJ1-1|-|once|TRBV10-3
CAISGGVQGDTEAFF
TGTGCCATCAGTGGGGGGGTACAGGGCGACACTGAAGCTTTCTTT
>TRBJ2-1|TRBD1|-|TRBV15
CATSPQTGGAGNEQFF
TGTGCCACCAGCCCCCAAACAGGGGGCGCGGGGAATGAGCAGTTCTTC
>TRBJ2-5|TRBD1|once|TRBV28
CASSDAAEWTGTLPETQYF
TGTGCCAGCAGTGACGCTGCTGAATGGACAGGGACCCTCCCAGAGACCCAGTACTTC
>TRBJ1-6|TRBD1|-|TRBV6-1
CASSGLRQGQFGYLVPLHF
TGTGCCAGCAGTGGATTACGACAGGGCCAATTCGGGTACTTAGTACCCCTCCACTTT
>TRBJ1-1|-|-|TRBV7-9
CASSFVVSGRTEAFF
TGTGCCAGCAGCTTCGTCGTGTCAGGGAGAACTGAAGCTTTCTTT
>TRBJ2-1|TRBD2|once|TRBV7-9
CASSLTSDSSYNEQFF
TGTGCCAGCAGCTTGACTAGCGATAGCTCCTACAATGAGCAGTTCTTC
>TRBJ2-1|-|-|TRBV6-5
CASSYSWGRDEQFF
TGTGCCAGCAGTTACTCGTGGGGCAGGGATGAGCAGTTCTTC
>TRBJ1-4|TRBD1|-|TRBV4-1
CASRDALGQDNEKLFF
TGCGCCAGCAGAGACGCTTTAGGACAGGATAATGAAAAACTGTTTTTT
>TRBJ2-1|TRBD2|-|TRBV9
CASSVERGGLRVNEQFF
TGTGCCAGCAGCGTGGAGCGGGGGGGGCTCCGGGTCAATGAGCAGTTCTTC
>TRBJ1-1|-|-|TRBV27
CASSLSGGNTEAFF
TGTGCCAGCAGTCTTAGTGGGGGGAACACTGAAGCTTTCTTT
>TRBJ2-1|-|-|TRBV7-2
CASSLVNGAPRLWDEQFF
TGTGCCAGCAGCTTAGTTAATGGAGCCCCGAGGCTGTGGGATGAGCAGTTCTTC
>TRBJ2-1|-|-|TRBV27
CASSFSRDNEQFF
TGTGCCAGCAGTTTCTCCAGAGACAATGAGCAGTTCTTC
>TRBJ2-2|TRBD2|-|TRBV4-2
CASSHHRTSGAQPTNTGELFF
TGTGCCAGCAGCCACCACCGGACTAGCGGGGCACAACCGACGAACACCGGGGAGCTGTTTTTT
>TRBJ2-1|TRBD2|-|TRBV19
CASSMMAGGYNEQFF
TGTGCCAGTAGTATGATGGCGGGGGGCTACAATGAGCAGTTCTTC
>TRBJ1-1|-|-|TRBV19
CASSWGNTEAFF
TGTGCCAGTAGTTGGGGGAACACTGAAGCTTTCTTT
>TRBJ2-1|-|-|TRBV7-2
CASSLEGSNYNEQFF
TGTGCCAGCAGCTTAGAGGGCAGCAACTACAATGAGCAGTTCTTC
>TRBJ2-7|-|-|TRBV10-3
CATSPSREDHEQYF
TGTGCCACTAGCCCGTCCAGGGAAGACCACGAGCAGTACTTC
>TRBJ1-5|-|-|TRBV27
CASNQRGTLQPQHF
TGTGCCAGCAACCAACGCGGGACTCTCCAGCCCCAGCATTTT
>TRBJ1-6|-|-|TRBV4-3
CASSQDQGVLPLHF
TGCGCCAGCAGCCAAGATCAGGGAGTTCTACCCCTCCACTTT
>TRBJ2-1|-|-|TRBV6-5
CASSVGQYNEQFF
TGTGCCAGCAGTGTGGGCCAATACAATGAGCAGTTCTTC
>TRBJ2-1|-|few|TRBV7-2
CASSFSSYNEQFF
TGTGCCAGCAGCTTCAGCTCCTACAATGAGCAGTTCTTC
>TRBJ1-5|-|-|TRBV21-1
CATLVGRNSCNSNQPQHF
TGTGCCACCTTGGTAGGGCGGAATTCCTGTAATAGCAATCAGCCCCAGCATTTT
>TRBJ2-3|-|-|TRBV28
CASSSLVISEAPRVITDTQYF
TGTGCCAGCAGTTCACTCGTCATATCGGAAGCCCCCAGGGTAATCACAGATACGCAGTATTTT